This is a list of T cell receptor beta chains from one sample in a study of metastatic and nonmetastatic thyroid tumors. TCRdb recomputed clones from the PCR reads via MiXCR. Of 15,000 or so clones in the sample, just under 30% were seen once. Sequenced material: blood. These receptors were taken from a female donor with papillary thyroid cancer or a benign thyroid nodule (not recorded which). Some clones in this sample may be carry-over from other donors' samples. The CDR3 runs from the conserved cysteine through the conserved F or W. D genes are given only for firm matches. Clone sizes are given selectively: once, few, many, or a class where the clone is expanded.

v_gene	abundance	d_gene	j_gene	CDR3nt	CDR3aa
TRBV11-2	.	.	TRBJ1-2	TGTGCCAGCAGCTTAGATCTCCGAATCTATGGCTACACCTTC	CASSLDLRIYGYTF
TRBV5-1	medium-sized	.	TRBJ1-1	TGCGCCAGCACCCTGCGGGGGGCCGGGACTGAAGCTTTCTTT	CASTLRGAGTEAFF
TRBV7-2	once	.	TRBJ2-5	TGTGCCAGCAGCTCGGGGGTACAATACACCCAGTACTTC	CASSSGVQYTQYF
TRBV6-2/TRBV6-3	.	.	TRBJ2-3	TGTGCCAGCAGTTTATATAAGTCGGATACGCAGTATTTT	CASSLYKSDTQYF
TRBV6-6	medium-sized	TRBD1	TRBJ2-3	TGTGCCAGCAGTATACTCTACGGGACAGAAATGAAAGATACGCAGTATTTT	CASSILYGTEMKDTQYF
TRBV24-1	medium-sized	TRBD1	TRBJ2-1	TGTGCCACCAGTGATCCGGGACAGGGTTCGCAGTTCTTC	CATSDPGQGSQFF
TRBV19	.	.	TRBJ1-1	TGTGCCAGTAGCCTCAGGGTTGGCACTGAAGCTTTCTTT	CASSLRVGTEAFF
TRBV5-8	many	.	TRBJ2-1	TGTGCCAGCAGCCCGGGACTTTATACCTACAATGAGCAGTTCTTC	CASSPGLYTYNEQFF
TRBV10-2	few	.	TRBJ1-4	TGCGCCAGCGGGTGGGACGGGGGGAGGCGGAGTGAAAAACTGTTTTTT	CASGWDGGRRSEKLFF
TRBV7-9	few	.	TRBJ2-7	TGTGCCAGCAGCCCTCAGGTGGTGGGGAACGAGCAGTACTTC	CASSPQVVGNEQYF
TRBV20-1	.	.	TRBJ2-7	TGCAGTGTAAGCCCTTCATCCTACGAGCAGTACTTC	CSVSPSSYEQYF
TRBV7-2	medium-sized	TRBD1	TRBJ2-3	TGTGCCAGCAGCTTGTCACCGTCCGGGACAGGCACAGATACGCAGTATTTT	CASSLSPSGTGTDTQYF
TRBV6-1	few	TRBD2	TRBJ2-7	TGTGCCAGCAGGGGCGGGAGCCTCAACGAGCAGTACTTC	CASRGGSLNEQYF
TRBV6-5	.	TRBD1	TRBJ1-1	TGTGCCACCAGTTACTCGGGGCAGGGGGACAGTGAAGCTTTCTTT	CATSYSGQGDSEAFF
TRBV6-1	medium-sized	.	TRBJ1-1	TGTGCCAGCAGAACCGGGTTTCGGAACACTGAAGCTTTCTTT	CASRTGFRNTEAFF
TRBV20-1	.	TRBD1	TRBJ2-5	TGCAGTGCTACCCAGGGGGCAAGGAGACAAGAGACCCAGTACTTC	CSATQGARRQETQYF
TRBV6-1	few	TRBD2	TRBJ2-7	TGTGCCAGCAGTGAAACCGGGGAGGGGTCCTACGAGCAGTACTTC	CASSETGEGSYEQYF
TRBV6-5	few	TRBD2	TRBJ2-7	TGTGCCAGCAGAGGGACTAGCGGGAGGGTCGAGCATACCTACGAGCAGTACTTC	CASRGTSGRVEHTYEQYF
TRBV6-1	few	.	TRBJ1-2	TGTGCCAGCAGTAATCAGGGAGGCAATGGCTACACCTTC	CASSNQGGNGYTF
TRBV3-1	many	.	TRBJ2-1	TGTGCCAGCAGCCAATACGCCGTGGAGCAGTTCTTC	CASSQYAVEQFF
TRBV19	.	TRBD1	TRBJ1-1	TGTCCCAATACTGACAGGGGAGGGAACACTGAAGCTTTCTTT	CPNTDRGGNTEAFF
TRBV11-3	medium-sized	.	TRBJ1-2	TGTGCCAGCAGCCTGAACACGGGGGGCTACACCTTC	CASSLNTGGYTF
TRBV5-5	many	.	TRBJ1-1	TGTGCCAGCAGCTTGGCCAGGAACACTGAAGCTTTCTTT	CASSLARNTEAFF
TRBV4-1	.	TRBD2	TRBJ2-3	TGCGCCAGCAGCCTTCGACTAGCGGGAGCAGATACGCAGTATTTT	CASSLRLAGADTQYF
TRBV7-2	.	.	TRBJ2-7	TGTGCCAGCAGCTCCGGGGGGCCATCCTACGAGCAGTACTTC	CASSSGGPSYEQYF
TRBV7-8	.	.	TRBJ2-7	TGTGCCAGCAGCTTAGCGGGGAGAAACGAGCAGTACTTC	CASSLAGRNEQYF
TRBV20-1	.	TRBD1	TRBJ2-7	TGCAGTGCTAGAGGGCGACAGGGGTCCTACGAGCAGTACTTC	CSARGRQGSYEQYF
TRBV11-2	once	TRBD2	TRBJ2-5	TGTGCCAGCAGCTTAGGGACTAGCGGGAGGATTCAAGAGACCCAGTACTTC	CASSLGTSGRIQETQYF
TRBV4-1	.	TRBD2	TRBJ2-2	TGCGCCAGCAGCCGGGAGGGCGGAGCCGGGGAGCTGTTTTTT	CASSREGGAGELFF
TRBV20-1	.	.	TRBJ1-3	TGCAGTGCTAGGGGGGGTGTCGGAAACACCATATATTTT	CSARGGVGNTIYF
TRBV28	.	.	TRBJ1-2	TGTGCCAGCGCGGGCTTTTTGGGTGAAACTAACTATGGCTACACCTTC	CASAGFLGETNYGYTF
TRBV4-1	many	.	TRBJ2-3	TGCGCCAGCAGCCAAGATCATGGCGGAGTGGTTAGCACAGATACGCAGTATTTT	CASSQDHGGVVSTDTQYF
TRBV5-1	.	TRBD1	TRBJ2-5	TGCGCCAGCAGCGAGGGGGCGGAAGAGACCCAGTACTTC	CASSEGAEETQYF
TRBV28	.	.	TRBJ1-5	TGTGCCAGCAGTTTAGCGTCCAATCAGCCCCAGCATTTT	CASSLASNQPQHF
TRBV6-2/TRBV6-3	few	.	TRBJ2-3	TGTGCCAGCAGTTCCCCGGCGGGGACGCAGTATTTT	CASSSPAGTQYF
TRBV15	.	.	TRBJ1-6	TGTGCCACCAGCAGAGATAGGCATTCACCCCTCCACTTT	CATSRDRHSPLHF
TRBV11-2	medium-sized	.	TRBJ1-6	TGTGCCAGCAGCTTGCGGGCCGGGCCGAAGAATTCACCCCTCCACTTT	CASSLRAGPKNSPLHF
TRBV27	.	.	TRBJ2-1	TGTGCCAGCGGGCCGAGGAGTTTGGCGAATGAGCAGTTCTTC	CASGPRSLANEQFF
TRBV4-1	.	.	TRBJ2-7	TGCGCCAGCAGCCAAGAGGCCCCCGGGGCAGGCGAGCAGTACTTC	CASSQEAPGAGEQYF
TRBV5-1	few	TRBD2	TRBJ2-7	TGCGCCAGCAGCTTGAAGGGACTAGCGGGAGAAAAATCCTACGAGCAGTACTTC	CASSLKGLAGEKSYEQYF
TRBV2	many	.	TRBJ2-5	TGTGCCAGCAGTGAGACAGGTGGGAGGACCCAGTACTTC	CASSETGGRTQYF